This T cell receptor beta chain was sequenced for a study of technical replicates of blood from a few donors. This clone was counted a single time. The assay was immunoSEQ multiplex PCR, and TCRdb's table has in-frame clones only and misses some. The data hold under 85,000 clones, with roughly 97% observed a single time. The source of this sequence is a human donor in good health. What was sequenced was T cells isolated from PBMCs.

The DNA for the CDR3 is TGTGCCTGGAGTGTAGGGCTAGCAACCGGGGAGCTGTTTTTT. This sequence encodes CAWSVGLATGELFF. This chain links TRBV30 with TRBJ2-2; D possibly corresponds to TRBD2 (5 bases). There are 14 residues in the CDR3. The germline V gene has CDR1 GTSNPN and CDR2 SVGIG (reference sequence). The V gene lost 0 bases and the J gene lost 5 bases, with 10 bases spanning the gap.